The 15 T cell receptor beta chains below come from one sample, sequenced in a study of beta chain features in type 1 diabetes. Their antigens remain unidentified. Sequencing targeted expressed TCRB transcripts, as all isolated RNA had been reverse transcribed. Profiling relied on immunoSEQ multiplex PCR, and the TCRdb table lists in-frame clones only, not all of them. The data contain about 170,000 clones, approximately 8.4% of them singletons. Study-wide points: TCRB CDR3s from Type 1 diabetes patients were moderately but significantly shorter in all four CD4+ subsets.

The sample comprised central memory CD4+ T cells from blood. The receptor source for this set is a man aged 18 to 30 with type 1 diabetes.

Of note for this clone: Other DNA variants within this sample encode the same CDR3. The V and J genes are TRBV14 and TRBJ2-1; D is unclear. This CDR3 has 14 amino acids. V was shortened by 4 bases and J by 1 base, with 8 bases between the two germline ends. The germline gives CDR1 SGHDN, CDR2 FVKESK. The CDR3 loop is CASSPLLSYNEQFF. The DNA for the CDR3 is TGTGCCAGCAGCCCCCTATTGTCCTACAATGAGCAGTTCTTC.

The CDR3 nucleotides are TGTGCCAGCGGCAAAGACAGGGGGATCACCGGGGAGCTGTTTTTT. Amino acids: CASGKDRGITGELFF. The V call is TRBV11-2, the J call TRBJ2-2; 9 bases match TRBD1. The germline V gene encodes CDR1 SGHAT and CDR2 FQNNGV. The V gene end was trimmed by 8 bases and the J gene end by 4 bases; junction bases not matched to a gene: 8. The CDR3 totals 15 residues.

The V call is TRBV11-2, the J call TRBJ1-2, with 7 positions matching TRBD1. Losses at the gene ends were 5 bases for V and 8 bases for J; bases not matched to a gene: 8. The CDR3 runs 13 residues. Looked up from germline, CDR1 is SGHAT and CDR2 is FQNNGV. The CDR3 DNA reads TGTGCCAGCAGCCCGACAGGGTCTGAGGGCTACACCTTC. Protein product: CASSPTGSEGYTF.

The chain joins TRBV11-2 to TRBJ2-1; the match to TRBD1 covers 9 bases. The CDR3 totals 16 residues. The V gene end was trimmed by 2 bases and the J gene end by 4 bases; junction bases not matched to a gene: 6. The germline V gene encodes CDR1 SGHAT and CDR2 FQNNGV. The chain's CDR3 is CASSLLRDRVYNEQFF. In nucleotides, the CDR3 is TGTGCCAGCAGCTTACTCCGGGACAGGGTATACAATGAGCAGTTCTTC.

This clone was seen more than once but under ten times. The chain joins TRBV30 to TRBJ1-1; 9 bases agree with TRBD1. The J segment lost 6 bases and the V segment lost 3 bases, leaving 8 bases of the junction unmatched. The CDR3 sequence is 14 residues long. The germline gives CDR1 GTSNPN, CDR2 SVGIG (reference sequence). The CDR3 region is CAWRAPGQGSEAFF. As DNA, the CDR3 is TGTGCCTGGAGAGCACCGGGACAGGGATCTGAAGCTTTCTTT.

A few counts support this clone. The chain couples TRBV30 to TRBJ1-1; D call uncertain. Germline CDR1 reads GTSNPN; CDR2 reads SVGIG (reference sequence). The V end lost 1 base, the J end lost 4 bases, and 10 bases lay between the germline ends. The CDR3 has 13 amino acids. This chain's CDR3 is CAWSGGVATEAFF. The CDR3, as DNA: TGTGCCTGGAGTGGCGGGGTCGCCACTGAAGCTTTCTTT.

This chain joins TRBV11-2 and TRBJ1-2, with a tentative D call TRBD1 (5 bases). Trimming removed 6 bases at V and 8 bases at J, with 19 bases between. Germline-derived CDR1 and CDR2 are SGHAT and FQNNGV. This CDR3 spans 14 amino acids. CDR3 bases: TGTGCCAGCAGGGGGCCAGCCTTGTTATGGGGCTACACCTTC. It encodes CASRGPALLWGYTF. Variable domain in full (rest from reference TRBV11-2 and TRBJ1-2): EAGVAQSPRYKIIEKRQSVAFWCNPISGHATLYWYQQILGQGPKLLIQFQNNGVVDDSQLPKDRFSAERLKGVDSTLKIQPAKLEDSAVYLCASRGPALLWGYTFGSGTRLTVV.

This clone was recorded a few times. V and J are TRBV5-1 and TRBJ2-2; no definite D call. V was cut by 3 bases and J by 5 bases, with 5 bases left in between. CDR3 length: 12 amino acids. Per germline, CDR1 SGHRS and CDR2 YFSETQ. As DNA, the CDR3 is TGCGCCAGCAGCTCCACAACCGGGGAGCTGTTTTTT. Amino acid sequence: CASSSTTGELFF.

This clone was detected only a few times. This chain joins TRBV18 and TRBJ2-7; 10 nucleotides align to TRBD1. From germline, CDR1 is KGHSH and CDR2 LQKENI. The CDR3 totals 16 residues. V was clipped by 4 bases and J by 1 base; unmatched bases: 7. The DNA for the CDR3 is TGTGCCAGCTCACTCACCGGGACAGGGGCTTCCTACGAGCAGTACTTC. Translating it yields CASSLTGTGASYEQYF.

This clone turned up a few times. Here the CDR3 DNA reads TGTGCCAGCAGCCAAGGGAACTTCGGCGGGGAGGGCGTGGAAGATACGCAGTATTTT. It encodes CASSQGNFGGEGVEDTQYF. The V and J genes are TRBV4-2 and TRBJ2-3; 7 bases map to TRBD2. J lost 5 bases, V lost 1 base, and 18 bases had no gene match. The CDR3 is made up of 19 amino acids. Germline V CDR1 and CDR2: LGHNA, YNFKEQ.

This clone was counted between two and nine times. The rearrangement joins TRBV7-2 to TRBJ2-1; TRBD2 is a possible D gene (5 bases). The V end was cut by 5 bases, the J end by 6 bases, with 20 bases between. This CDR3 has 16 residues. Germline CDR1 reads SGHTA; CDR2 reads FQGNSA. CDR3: CASSMLGVPRGNEQFF. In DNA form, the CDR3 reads TGTGCCAGCAGCATGCTGGGAGTGCCTCGTGGCAATGAGCAGTTCTTC.

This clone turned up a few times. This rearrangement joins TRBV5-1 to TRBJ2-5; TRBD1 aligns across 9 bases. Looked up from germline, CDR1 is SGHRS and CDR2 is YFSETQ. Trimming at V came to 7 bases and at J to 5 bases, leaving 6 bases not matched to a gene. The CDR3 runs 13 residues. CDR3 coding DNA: TGCGCCAGCGAGACAGGGGGAGGGGAGACCCAGTACTTC. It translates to CASETGGGETQYF.

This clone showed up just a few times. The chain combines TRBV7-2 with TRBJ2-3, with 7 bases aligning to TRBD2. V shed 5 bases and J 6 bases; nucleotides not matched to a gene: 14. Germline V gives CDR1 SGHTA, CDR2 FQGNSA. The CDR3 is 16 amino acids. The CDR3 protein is CASSPRLAVPYDTQYF. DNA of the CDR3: TGTGCCAGCAGCCCCAGACTAGCTGTTCCCTATGATACGCAGTATTTT.

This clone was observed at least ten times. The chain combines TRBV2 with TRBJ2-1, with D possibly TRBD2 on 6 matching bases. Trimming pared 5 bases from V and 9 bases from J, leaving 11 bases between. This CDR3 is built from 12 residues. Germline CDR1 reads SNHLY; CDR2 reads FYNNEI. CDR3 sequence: CASSRLVGEQFF. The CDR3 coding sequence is TGTGCCAGCAGTAGACTAGTGGGTGAGCAGTTCTTC.

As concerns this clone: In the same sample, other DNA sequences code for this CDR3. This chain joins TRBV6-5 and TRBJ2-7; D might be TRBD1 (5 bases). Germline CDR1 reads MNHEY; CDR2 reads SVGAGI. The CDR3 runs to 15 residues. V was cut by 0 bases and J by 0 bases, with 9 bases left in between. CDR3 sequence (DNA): TGTGCCAGCAGTTACTCAAGCCAGGGCTCCTACGAGCAGTACTTC. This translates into CASSYSSQGSYEQYF.